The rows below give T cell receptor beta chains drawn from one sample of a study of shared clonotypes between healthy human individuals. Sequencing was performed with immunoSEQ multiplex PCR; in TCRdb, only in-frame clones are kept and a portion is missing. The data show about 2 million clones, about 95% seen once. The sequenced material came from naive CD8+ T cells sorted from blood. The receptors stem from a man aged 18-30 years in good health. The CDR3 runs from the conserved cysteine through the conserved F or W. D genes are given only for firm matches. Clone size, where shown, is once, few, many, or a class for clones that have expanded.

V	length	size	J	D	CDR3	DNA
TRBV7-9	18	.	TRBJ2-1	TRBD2	CASSLGLAGDYTYNEQFF	TGTGCCAGCAGCTTGGGACTAGCGGGAGATTATACCTACAATGAGCAGTTCTTC
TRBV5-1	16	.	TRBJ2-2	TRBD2	CASSSGTSANTGELFF	TGCGCCAGCAGCTCCGGGACTAGCGCGAACACCGGGGAGCTGTTTTTT
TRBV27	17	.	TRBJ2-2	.	CASSLLGGGTNTGELFF	TGTGCCAGCAGTTTATTAGGGGGGGGCACGAACACCGGGGAGCTGTTTTTT
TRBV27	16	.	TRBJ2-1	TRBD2	CASSLGTSGSYNEQFF	TGTGCCAGCAGTTTAGGGACTAGCGGGAGCTACAATGAGCAGTTCTTC
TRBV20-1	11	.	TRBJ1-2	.	CNAGQADGYTF	TGCAATGCCGGGCAGGCGGATGGCTACACCTTC
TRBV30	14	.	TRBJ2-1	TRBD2	CAWSFPGLAPEQFF	TGTGCCTGGAGTTTTCCGGGACTAGCGCCTGAGCAGTTCTTC
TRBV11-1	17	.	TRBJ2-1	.	CASSNNPPDTLRDEQFF	TGTGCCAGCAGCAACAACCCCCCGGACACACTTCGAGATGAGCAGTTCTTC
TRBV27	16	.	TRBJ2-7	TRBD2	CASTFSAGARSYEQYF	TGTGCCAGCACCTTCTCAGCGGGGGCCCGAAGCTACGAGCAGTACTTC
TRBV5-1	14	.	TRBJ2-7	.	CASSYFAGRYEQYF	TGCGCCAGCAGCTACTTTGCGGGGAGATACGAGCAGTACTTC
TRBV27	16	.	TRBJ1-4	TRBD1	CASSLYLGQGGGKLFF	TGTGCCAGCAGTTTATATTTGGGACAGGGTGGAGGAAAACTGTTTTTT
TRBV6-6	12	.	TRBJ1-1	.	CASTAQNTEAFF	TGTGCCAGCACGGCACAGAACACTGAAGCTTTCTTT
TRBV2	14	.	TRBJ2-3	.	CASSEGFVTDTQYF	TGTGCCAGCAGTGAAGGGTTCGTCACAGATACGCAGTATTTT
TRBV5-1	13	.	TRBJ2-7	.	CASSSHWDYEQYF	TGCGCCAGCAGCTCACACTGGGACTACGAGCAGTACTTC
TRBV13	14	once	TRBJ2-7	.	CASSLRQITYEQYF	TGTGCCAGCAGCTTAAGACAGATTACCTACGAGCAGTACTTC